What follows is one T cell receptor beta chain and its context. Its antigen is not known. One end of the junction does not line up with germline, which may come from a read error. The data were taken from a study of cytomegalovirus exposure and HLA in healthy donors. Study observations and caveats: TCR beta chains associated with HLA were, in a later analysis, more clonally expanded than equally common others. Later analysis suggested links between common viral pathogens and several top significant clusters.

The CDR3 spans 14 residues. Germline V gene data show CDR1 as SGHKS and CDR2 as YYEKEE (reference sequence). PCR was performed using 60 Vbeta and 13 Jbeta primers. Only in-frame clones appear in the TCRdb table, and some are missing; sequencing was by immunoSEQ multiplex PCR. The profile shows about 160,000 clones, approximately 80% of them singletons. The V gene is TRBV5-5, the J gene TRBJ2-7; the D gene is possibly TRBD1 (5 bases). This TCR derives from a man aged 50 to 60 in good health and CMV-seropositive. Sequencing was done on a sample of PBMCs. Here the CDR3 reads CASILGREHYEQYF. Here the CDR3 DNA reads TGTGCCAGCATCTTGGGCAGGGAACACTACGAGCAGTACTTC.